Listed below are T cell receptor beta chains from one sample, sequenced in a study. Some clones are missing from TCRdb's copy, which holds only in-frame ones; the method was immunoSEQ multiplex PCR. Of around 50,000 clones detected, approximately 93% appear once; the ten largest clones hold 9.5% to 12%. Material for sequencing was PBMCs. These receptors originate from a man aged 40-55 years with rheumatoid arthritis. Both conserved end residues are part of each CDR3. The order of the fields is clone size, J gene, V gene, CDR3 protein. Not all rows give a size; the values are once, few, many and, for expanded clones, a class.

once | TRBJ2-3 | TRBV2 | CASSDVDTQYF
- | TRBJ1-3 | TRBV13 | CASRYQIENTIYF
once | TRBJ2-1 | TRBV11-3 | CASSHLRDTYNEQFF
- | TRBJ1-1 | TRBV14 | CASSQDPTYLGTEAFF
- | TRBJ1-3 | TRBV6-5 | CASSYSNGATGNTIYF
once | TRBJ2-5 | TRBV28 | CASSETGGSETQYF
- | TRBJ2-7 | TRBV7-9 | CASSEGPHYEQYF
- | TRBJ2-7 | TRBV6-5 | CASSRTGTSYEQYF
- | TRBJ1-5 | TRBV30 | CAWSGGRVGNQPQHF
once | TRBJ2-7 | TRBV5-4 | CASSSMGQGYEQYF
- | TRBJ1-1 | TRBV5-4 | CASSFIQGKNTEAFF
- | TRBJ2-3 | TRBV6-2/TRBV6-3 | CASSTRTSGSTDTQYF
- | TRBJ2-7 | TRBV4-1 | CASSQDWRDEQYF
- | TRBJ1-2 | TRBV7-9 | CASSHPEQGAHNYGYTF
once | TRBJ2-1 | TRBV12-3/TRBV12-4 | CASSIGGEQFF
- | TRBJ1-5 | TRBV6-5 | CASRSGSRRNQPQHF
few | TRBJ1-6 | TRBV4-1 | CASSQGIRDRYNSPLHF
- | TRBJ2-2 | TRBV19 | CASRIVRDGELFF
- | TRBJ1-6 | TRBV6-2/TRBV6-3 | CASSGRGQGRSPLHF
- | TRBJ2-2 | TRBV20-1 | CSASPSNTGELFF
- | TRBJ1-1 | TRBV19 | CASSTGTNTEAFF
- | TRBJ1-2 | TRBV24-1 | CATSAEQGNGYTF
- | TRBJ1-1 | TRBV18 | CASSPPRGRDTEAFF
- | TRBJ2-7 | TRBV7-6 | CASSRGPGHYEQYF
- | TRBJ1-1 | TRBV19 | CASYPPGRSTEAFF
- | TRBJ2-2 | TRBV3-1/TRBV3-2 | CASSQGLSTGELFF
- | TRBJ2-7 | TRBV7-2 | CASSTRQVSYEQYF
- | TRBJ2-7 | TRBV20-1 | CRATSAYEQYF
- | TRBJ1-3 | TRBV29-1 | CSVRGPPNTIYF
- | TRBJ1-1 | TRBV7-9 | CASSPLTEPNTEAFF
- | TRBJ2-1 | TRBV20-1 | CSVPREQFF
- | TRBJ2-1 | TRBV14 | CASKRLAGSLGEQFF
once | TRBJ2-7 | TRBV9 | CASSVDLGGYEQYF